Below, 28 T cell receptor beta chains from the same sample are listed, as sequenced in a study of cytomegalovirus exposure and HLA in healthy donors. Amplification used 60 Vbeta primers and 13 Jbeta primers. Generated by immunoSEQ multiplex PCR, the TCRdb table keeps only in-frame clones and is missing some. The table records about 130,000 clones, 75% to 85% of them present only once. Material for sequencing was PBMCs. All receptors come from a woman in her thirties or forties in good health and CMV-seronegative.

This clone was recorded only once. The V and J genes are TRBV7-2 and TRBJ2-1; TRBD2 agrees at 7 bases. The CDR3 length is 15 residues. The germline CDR1 and CDR2 sequences are SGHTA and FQGNSA. The junction had 10 bases not matched to a gene; V was cut back by 4 bases and J by 7 bases. The CDR3 DNA is TGTGCCAGCAGCTACTTAGCGGGTTCGGGGAATGAGCAGTTCTTC. Its protein is CASSYLAGSGNEQFF.

The chain has TRBV7-2 and TRBJ1-2, with D perhaps matching TRBD1 (5 bases). Germline V gene sequence: CDR1 SGHTA, CDR2 FQGNSA. The CDR3 consists of 15 residues. Trimming took 2 bases from V and 5 from J, leaving 15 bases between them. This chain's CDR3 is CASSLRVAGWYGYTF. CDR3 in DNA: TGTGCCAGCAGCTTACGGGTCGCAGGGTGGTATGGCTACACCTTC.

By share, this clone ranks as medium-sized (0.01 to 0.1%). The V gene is TRBV7-3, the J gene TRBJ2-1, with D tentatively TRBD2 (5 bases). V lost 5 bases to trimming and J lost 7 bases, with 18 bases between them. The V gene's germline CDR1 is SGHTA and CDR2 FQGTGA. The CDR3 spans 15 residues. The DNA of the CDR3 is TGTGCCAGCAGCGTCCCGAGGGCTAGAGGTAATGAGCAGTTCTTC. This translates into CASSVPRARGNEQFF.

As concerns this clone: The germline gene is not matched at one end of the junction; a read error may be the cause. The same CDR3 can be traced to other DNA sequences in this sample. The chain carries TRBV4-3 and TRBJ1-1; TRBD1 matches at 10 bases. CDR3 length equals 14 residues. The germline V gene has CDR1 LGHNA and CDR2 YSLEER. The CDR3 nucleotides are TGCGCTAGCAGCCAAGGAGAGACAGGGGGCAGGGCTTTCTTT. Its protein is CASSQGETGGRAFF.

V is TRBV4-1 and J is TRBJ1-1; a possible D gene is TRBD1 (6 bases). Deletions cut 0 bases from V and 0 bases from J, with 17 bases between. Germline loops: CDR1 MGHRA, CDR2 YSYEKL. This CDR3 region has 18 residues. The CDR3 sequence is CASSQDRAGVGLNTEAFF. The CDR3 bases are TGCGCCAGCAGCCAAGATAGGGCAGGGGTCGGGCTGAACACTGAAGCTTTCTTT.

The genes are TRBV2 and TRBJ2-1; 8 bases map to TRBD2. J was trimmed by 8 bases and V by 8 bases; bases with no gene match: 8. CDR3 length: 13 residues. In germline, CDR1 is SNHLY, CDR2 FYNNEI. The CDR3 reads CASEAGVAYEQFF. The CDR3 bases are TGTGCCAGCGAAGCGGGAGTAGCGTATGAGCAGTTCTTC.

The chain is built from TRBV2 and TRBJ2-3; 10 nucleotides agree with TRBD1. J lost 7 bases, V lost 6 bases, and 13 bases had no gene match. CDR1 SNHLY and CDR2 FYNNEI come from the germline V gene. The CDR3 contains 16 residues. The CDR3 coding sequence is TGTGCCAGCAGCAAAGGACAGGGGGGCCTGAGGAATACGCAGTATTTT. Encoded protein: CASSKGQGGLRNTQYF.

The V and J genes are TRBV4-1 and TRBJ2-1; possible D gene TRBD2, 6 bases. V was cut by 4 bases and J by 8 bases, with 24 bases left in between. The CDR3 consists of 17 residues. Germline CDR1 reads MGHRA; CDR2 reads YSYEKL. CDR3 coding DNA: TGCGCCAGCAGCCTCCCTTCTTCGGGAGTACAGTCGGATGAGCAGTTCTTC. Encoded protein: CASSLPSSGVQSDEQFF.

The chain joins TRBV6-1 to TRBJ1-4, with 9 nucleotides matching TRBD1. V gave up 0 bases and J gave up 8 bases; unmatched junction bases: 7. This CDR3 is built from 16 residues. CDR1 and CDR2 (germline): MNHNS, SASEGT. CDR3 in DNA: TGTGCCAGCAGTGAAGCGTCGGGACAGGGTGCCGAAAAACTGTTTTTT. Protein product: CASSEASGQGAEKLFF.

The chain links TRBV28 to TRBJ1-2; 7 bases align to TRBD1. Per the germline V gene, CDR1 is MDHEN and CDR2 is SYDVKM. The CDR3 has 13 amino acids. V trimming: 5 bases; J trimming: 8 bases; junction bases outside the gene matches: 8. DNA of the CDR3: TGTGCCAGCAGTACTGGACAGGCATCGGGCTACACCTTC. It codes for CASSTGQASGYTF.

The sample holds a few counts of this clone. V gene TRBV2 combines with J gene TRBJ2-1, with D possibly TRBD1 on 5 matching bases. Trimming cost V 6 bases and J 6 bases, with 21 bases left between them. The CDR3 is 16 residues long. Per the germline V gene, CDR1 is SNHLY and CDR2 is FYNNEI. The CDR3 is CASSLSVPDGANEQFF. The CDR3 DNA reads TGTGCCAGCAGCCTTAGTGTACCCGATGGGGCCAATGAGCAGTTCTTC.

The V call is TRBV28, the J call TRBJ2-7; no clear D. Trimming removed 4 bases from V and 1 base from J, with 8 bases in between. CDR1 and CDR2 from the germline V gene are MDHEN and SYDVKM. This CDR3 has 13 residues. The CDR3 DNA reads TGTGCCAGCAGTTCGGTGGAGTCCTACGAGCAGTACTTC. The encoded protein is CASSSVESYEQYF.

For the CDR3, the DNA is TGTGCCAGCAGTTTTAGGGTGACCGGGACAACTAATGAAAAACTGTTTTTT. Residues: CASSFRVTGTTNEKLFF. V gene TRBV27 combines with J gene TRBJ1-4; D is undetermined. CDR1 MNHEY and CDR2 SMNVEV come from the germline V gene (reference sequence). V shed 3 bases and J shed 0 bases, with 14 bases lying between them. The CDR3 sequence is 17 residues long.

This clone was observed a few times. The chain combines TRBV6-5 with TRBJ2-1; 10 bases agree with TRBD2. This CDR3 has 14 residues. The trim removed 10 bases at V and 6 bases at J, leaving 9 bases unmatched. CDR1 and CDR2 (germline): MNHEY, SVGAGI. CDR3 DNA sequence: TGTGCCACCCGTGGGGGACTAGCGACCAATGAGCAGTTCTTC. Translation: CATRGGLATNEQFF.

Concerning this clone itself: One end of the junction fails to match germline, which may point to a read error. The chain couples TRBV18 to TRBJ2-7; D might be TRBD2 (5 bases). Germline V gene sequence: CDR1 KGHSH, CDR2 LQKENI. CDR3 size: 11 residues. CDR3 in DNA: TGTGCCAGCTCACACGGGGAAGGGCCCAACTTC. Amino acid sequence: CASSHGEGPNF.

This clone has more than one count but fewer than ten. The J gene is TRBJ1-5, the V gene TRBV19, with TRBD1 as a possible D gene (6 bases). The V gene lost 1 base and the J gene lost 2 bases, with 9 bases spanning the gap. The CDR3 runs 15 residues. Germline V gene lookup returns CDR1 LNHDA and CDR2 SQIVND (reference sequence). The CDR3 protein is CASSIGGLRNQPQHF. CDR3 coding DNA: TGTGCCAGTAGTATAGGGGGGCTGCGCAATCAGCCCCAGCATTTT.

This sequence joins TRBV21-1 and TRBJ2-3; no check of the table's D call, TRBD2, against the DNA was made. TRBV21-1 is described as a pseudogene. CDR3 size: 19 residues. In DNA form, the CDR3 reads TGTGCCAGCAGCCCCTCCGCGGGGTTTAATAAGAGGAGCACAGATACGCAGTATTTT. Amino acids: CASSPSAGFNKRSTDTQYF.

This rearrangement joins TRBV5-1 to TRBJ2-1; TRBD2 matches at 9 bases. CDR3 length: 18 residues. Trimming at V came to 4 bases and at J to 4 bases, leaving 15 bases not matched to a gene. The germline V gene has CDR1 SGHRS and CDR2 YFSETQ. CDR3 amino acids: CASSTNPLASGVYNEQFF. In DNA, the CDR3 is TGCGCCAGCAGCACGAACCCTCTAGCTAGCGGGGTGTACAATGAGCAGTTCTTC. Supplemented by reference TRBV5-1 and TRBJ2-1, the full variable domain reads KAGVTQTPRYLIKTRGQQVTLSCSPISGHRSVSWYQQTPGQGLQFLFEYFSETQRNKGNFPGRFSGRQFSNSRSEMNVSTLELGDSALYLCASSTNPLASGVYNEQFFGPGTRLTVL.

The chain couples TRBV6-5 to TRBJ2-1; 8 bases are a match to TRBD2. CDR1 and CDR2 (germline): MNHEY, SVGAGI. This CDR3 contains 13 residues. V lost 6 bases and J lost 5; bases outside the gene matches: 3. Here the CDR3 reads CASSHGGDNEQFF. The CDR3 DNA reads TGTGCCAGCAGCCACGGGGGGGACAATGAGCAGTTCTTC.

This chain uses TRBV5-8 with TRBJ2-1, with 15 bases fitting TRBD2. From germline, CDR1 is SGHTS and CDR2 YDEGEE. Trimming removed 4 bases from V and 8 bases from J; junction bases left unmatched: 7. The length of the CDR3 is 16 residues. The CDR3 loop reads CASSLGLAGGNDEQFF. The CDR3 DNA reads as TGTGCCAGCAGCCTGGGACTAGCGGGAGGCAACGATGAGCAGTTCTTC.

This clone was recorded once. CDR3 sequence: CASSFMWDSGDQETQYF. The DNA for the CDR3 is TGTGCCAGCAGCTTCATGTGGGATAGCGGGGACCAAGAGACCCAGTACTTC. The chain carries TRBV7-2 and TRBJ2-5; 8 nucleotides agree with TRBD2. Germline V gene data show CDR1 as SGHTA and CDR2 as FQGNSA. V was pared by 3 bases and J by 0 bases, with 9 bases of the junction left unmatched. The CDR3 consists of 17 residues.

The chain carries TRBV4-3 and TRBJ2-3; TRBD2 agrees at 9 bases. The V gene's germline CDR1 is LGHNA and CDR2 YSLEER. Trimming cost V 0 bases and J 2 bases; bases outside gene matches: 9. The CDR3 has 18 amino acids. The CDR3 loop is CASSQDVGLAGTTDTQYF. The CDR3 nucleotides are TGCGCCAGCAGCCAAGATGTTGGTCTAGCGGGGACCACAGATACGCAGTATTTT.

The rearrangement links TRBV6-5 to TRBJ2-2; a weak D match, TRBD1 (6 bases). The CDR3 covers 15 residues. V lost 6 bases and J lost 0, with 11 bases in between. Germline lookup yields CDR1 MNHEY and CDR2 SVGAGI. The CDR3 protein is CASSPRGPNTGELFF. DNA of the CDR3: TGTGCCAGCAGCCCCAGGGGTCCGAACACCGGGGAGCTGTTTTTT.

This clone was counted a few times. The chain recombines TRBV10-3 with TRBJ1-5; TRBD1 aligns across 8 bases. The CDR3 spans 15 residues. V lost 2 bases and J lost 6; bases outside the gene matches: 6. The germline V gene has CDR1 ENHRY and CDR2 SYGVKD. CDR3 DNA sequence: TGTGCCATCAGTGAGGCGGACAGGGTCGGTCAGCCCCAGCATTTT. It codes for CAISEADRVGQPQHF.

This clone was seen only once. CDR3 sequence (DNA): TGTGCCAGCAGCAAAGGGGACGGGACTAGAAGGACCGGGGAGCTGTTTTTT. Its translation: CASSKGDGTRRTGELFF. The chain carries TRBV21-1 and TRBJ2-2; TRBD2 is taken as the D call from the table, unchecked against the DNA. TRBV21-1 is flagged as a pseudogene. The CDR3 extends over 17 amino acids.

The chain is built from TRBV7-8 and TRBJ1-5; no definite D call. V was trimmed by 5 bases and J by 4 bases, leaving 15 bases between them. CDR3 length: 15 residues. Germline values: CDR1 SGHVS, CDR2 FQNEAQ. This CDR3 reads CASSQAGSGNQPQHF. The CDR3 DNA reads TGTGCCAGCAGCCAGGCGGGCAGCGGGAATCAGCCCCAGCATTTT. The full variable domain, with the rest looked up from reference TRBV7-8 and TRBJ1-5, is GAGVSQSPRYKVAKRGQDVALRCDPISGHVSLFWYQQALGQGPEFLTYFQNEAQLDKSGLPSDRFFAERPEGSVSTLKIQRTQQEDSAVYLCASSQAGSGNQPQHFGDGTRLSIL.

The J gene is TRBJ1-6, the V gene TRBV7-2; no reliable D call. The CDR3 is 15 amino acids. The V gene lost 6 bases and the J gene lost 7 bases, with 16 bases spanning the gap. The germline CDR1 and CDR2 sequences are SGHTA and FQGNSA. CDR3 bases: TGTGCCAGCAGGCAACCCACAGAACGGAATTCACCCCTCCACTTT. It specifies CASRQPTERNSPLHF. Full variable domain (remainder filled in from reference TRBV7-2 and TRBJ1-6): GAGVSQSPSNKVTEKGKDVELRCDPISGHTALYWYRQSLGQGLEFLIYFQGNSAPDKSGLPSDRFSAERTGGSVSTLTIQRTQQEDSAVYLCASRQPTERNSPLHFGNGTRLTVT.

The chain couples TRBV27 to TRBJ1-1; 10 positions match TRBD1. The V gene's germline CDR1 is MNHEY and CDR2 SMNVEV (reference sequence). V trimming: 5 bases; J trimming: 4 bases; junction bases outside the gene matches: 1. CDR3 length equals 13 residues. This chain's CDR3 is CASSRQGATEAFF. CDR3 nucleotide sequence: TGTGCCAGCAGTAGACAGGGGGCCACTGAAGCTTTCTTT.